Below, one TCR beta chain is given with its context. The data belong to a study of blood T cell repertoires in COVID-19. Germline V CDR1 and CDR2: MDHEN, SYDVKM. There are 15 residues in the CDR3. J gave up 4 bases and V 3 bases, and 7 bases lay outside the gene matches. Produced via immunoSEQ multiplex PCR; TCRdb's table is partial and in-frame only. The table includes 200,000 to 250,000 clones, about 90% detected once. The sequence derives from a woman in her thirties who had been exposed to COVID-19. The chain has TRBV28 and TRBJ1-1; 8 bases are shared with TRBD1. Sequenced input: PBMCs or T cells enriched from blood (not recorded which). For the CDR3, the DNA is TGTGCCAGCAGTTTCCTGACAGGGGTGGGCACTGAAGCTTTCTTT. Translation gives CASSFLTGVGTEAFF.